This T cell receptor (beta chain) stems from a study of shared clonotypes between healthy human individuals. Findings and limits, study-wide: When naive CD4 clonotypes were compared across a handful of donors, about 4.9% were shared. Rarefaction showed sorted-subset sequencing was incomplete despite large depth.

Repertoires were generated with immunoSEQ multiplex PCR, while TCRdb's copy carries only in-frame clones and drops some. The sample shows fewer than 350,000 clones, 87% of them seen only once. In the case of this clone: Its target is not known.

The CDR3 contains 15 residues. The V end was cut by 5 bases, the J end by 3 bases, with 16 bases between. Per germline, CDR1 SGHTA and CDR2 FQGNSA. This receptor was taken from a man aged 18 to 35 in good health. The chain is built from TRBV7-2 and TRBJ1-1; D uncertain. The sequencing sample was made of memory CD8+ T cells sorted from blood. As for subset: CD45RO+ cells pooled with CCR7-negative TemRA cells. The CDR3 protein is CASSPLVGDHTEAFF. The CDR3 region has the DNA TGTGCCAGCAGCCCACTCGTGGGAGACCACACTGAAGCTTTCTTT.